This TCR beta chain comes out of a study of T cell responses to AZD1222 COVID-19 vaccine. Remarks on this clone: Its target is unknown.

Study observations and caveats: Two doses of AZD1222 preceded a rise in Spike-specific TCR breadth and depth. Donors were largely white British and mainly female; clonal diversity was possibly underestimated.

The CDR3 loop spans 15 amino acids. The J segment lost 5 bases and the V segment lost 7 bases, leaving 10 bases of the junction unmatched. Germline V gives CDR1 MNHNS, CDR2 SASEGT. The repertoire was sequenced with immunoSEQ multiplex PCR; TCRdb's copy has only in-frame clones and lacks some. This sample has more than 100,000 clones, with around nine tenths found just once. This sequence joins TRBV6-1 and TRBJ2-7, with 11 bases that match TRBD2. This sequence originates from an adult in good health. The material sequenced was peripheral blood, taken on day 0 of AZD1222 vaccination. The CDR3 DNA follows: TGTGCCAGCATCGGGATAGCGGGAGGGCGGGACGAGCAGTACTTC. This translates into CASIGIAGGRDEQYF.